These 17 T cell receptor beta chains were sequenced from one sample in a study of T cell repertoires in cytomegalovirus infection. The antigens for these receptors are not known. A single record per CDR3 protein comes from TCRdb applying MiXCR to the reads. Found here are 650,000 to 900,000 distinct CDR3 sequences, approximately 32% of them singletons; the top ten hold around 11%. Sample: cultured CD8+ T cells from PBMCs, taken from culture after CMV antigen stimulation. These receptors all come from a human donor in good health (CMV status not recorded). Some clones in this sample may be carry-over from other donors' samples.

In this sample, this clonotype turned up many times. This chain links TRBV6-2 or TRBV6-3 with TRBJ2-7; 7 nucleotides agree with TRBD1. In germline, CDR1 is MNHEY, CDR2 SVGEGT. This CDR3 has 14 residues. The V gene end was trimmed by 10 bases and the J gene end by 2 bases; junction bases not matched to a gene: 11. The CDR3 coding sequence is TGTGCCACCTGGGGGATCGGGACAGCCTACGAGCAGTACGTC. Amino acid sequence: CATWGIGTAYEQYV.

This clonotype has a single count. The chain uses TRBV13 and TRBJ1-2; D unclear. This CDR3 comprises 18 residues. With 4 bases removed from V and 3 bases from J, the gap between germline ends came to 24 bases. Germline loops: CDR1 PRHDT, CDR2 FYEKMQ (reference sequence). DNA for the CDR3: TGTGCCAGCAGCTCCGTCCGGAGGCTACAAGCAACAGACTATGGCTACACCTTC. As protein: CASSSVRRLQATDYGYTF.

This clonotype was found many times. The V call is TRBV7-2, the J call TRBJ2-5; D is perhaps TRBD2 (5 bases). This CDR3 contains 14 residues. Trimming took 5 bases from V and 0 from J, leaving 10 bases between them. Germline-derived CDR1 and CDR2 are SGHTA and FQGNSA. The CDR3 loop is CASSRPGNQETQYF. For the CDR3, the DNA is TGTGCCAGCAGCCGACCGGGAAACCAAGAGACCCAGTACTTC.

The J gene is TRBJ1-1, the V gene TRBV20-1; TRBD1 is a possible D gene (5 bases). Trimming stripped 5 bases from V and 4 bases from J, with 17 bases between. The CDR3 extends over 14 amino acids. Germline V CDR1 and CDR2: DFQATT, SNEGSKA (reference sequence). CDR3 DNA sequence: TGCAGTGCTTCGGGACTCCCTCTTACCACTGAAGCTTTCTTT. It translates to CSASGLPLTTEAFF.

The V gene is TRBV7-3, the J gene TRBJ2-3, with TRBD2 matching over 8 bases. The CDR3 length is 16 residues. Per germline, CDR1 SGHTA and CDR2 FQGTGA. The trim removed 5 bases at V and 3 bases at J, leaving 10 bases unmatched. The DNA of the CDR3 is TGTGCCAGCAGCCTCCAAACGGGGGGGGTAACAGATACGCAGTATTTT. Protein product: CASSLQTGGVTDTQYF.

The chain is built from TRBV4-1 and TRBJ2-7; TRBD1 might be the D (6 bases). The CDR3 runs 13 residues. Germline lookup yields CDR1 MGHRA and CDR2 YSYEKL. V was pared by 4 bases and J by 6 bases, with 13 bases between. CDR3: CASSRIQGGEQYF. The CDR3, as DNA: TGCGCCAGCAGCCGAATACAGGGTGGCGAGCAGTACTTC.

This clonotype was counted a few times. The chain combines TRBV27 with TRBJ2-5; D perhaps matches TRBD1 (6 bases). V dropped 4 bases and J dropped 2 bases, with 11 bases sitting between them. Germline values: CDR1 MNHEY, CDR2 SMNVEV (reference sequence). This CDR3 is 14 amino acids long. For the CDR3, the DNA is TGTGCCAGCAGTTCACAGGGCATTCAAGAGACCCAGTACTTC. It translates to CASSSQGIQETQYF.

Comments on this clonotype: This clone may be a read error of a much larger clone one base away. As DNA, the CDR3 is TGTGCCAGCAGCTCCCAGGGAAACGAGCAGTACTTC. Its translation: CASSSQGNEQYF. V and J are TRBV7-3 and TRBJ2-7; D may be TRBD1 (5 bases). The CDR3 runs to 12 residues. Germline V gives CDR1 SGHTA, CDR2 FQGTGA. V was shortened by 4 bases and J by 5 bases, with 9 bases between the two germline ends.

The table lists this clonotype with a count of one. Since a much larger clone is just one base distant, this may be a read error. This chain connects TRBV7-2 to TRBJ1-1; no clear D gene. Trimming stripped 3 bases from V and 6 bases from J, with 8 bases between. The CDR3 contains 12 residues. Germline V gene lookup returns CDR1 SGHTA and CDR2 FQGNSA. Here the CDR3 DNA reads TGTGCCAGCAGCTTTTCCGGTGCTGAAGCTTTCTTT. Translation gives CASSFSGAEAFF.

This clonotype was observed at least ten times. The chain carries TRBV7-2 and TRBJ1-1; no clear D. Deletions cut 2 bases from V and 9 bases from J, with 7 bases between. There are 11 residues in the CDR3. Germline CDR1 is SGHTA and CDR2 is FQGNSA. CDR3 sequence reads: CASSLIVKAFF. DNA for the CDR3: TGTGCCAGCAGCTTAATTGTAAAAGCTTTCTTT.

As regards this clonotype: A much larger clonotype is one base distant, so this may be a read error. The CDR3: CASSLAGGITTTNEKLFF. DNA for the CDR3: TGTGCCAGCAGCTTAGCCGGCGGTATAACTACAACTAATGAAAAACTGTTTTTT. V gene TRBV7-9 combines with J gene TRBJ1-4; unclear D gene. Germline V gene data show CDR1 as SEHNR and CDR2 as FQNEAQ (reference sequence). Trimming took off 0 bases at V and 0 bases at J, with 14 bases between the two ends. This CDR3 comprises 18 residues.

This clonotype was recorded a few times. This sequence joins TRBV7-9 and TRBJ1-1; D ambiguous. V lost 5 bases, J lost 6 bases, and 10 bases lay in between. Germline V gene lookup returns CDR1 SEHNR and CDR2 FQNEAQ (reference sequence). The CDR3 spans 12 residues. The CDR3 loop is CASSPYGAEAFF. The CDR3 region has the DNA TGTGCCAGCAGCCCGTACGGGGCTGAAGCTTTCTTT.

This clonotype was seen just once. V and J are TRBV6-6 and TRBJ1-5, with D perhaps matching TRBD1 (6 bases). The CDR3 is made up of 14 amino acids. CDR1 is MNHNY, CDR2 SVGAGI, per germline (reference sequence). Between the trimmed V and J ends, which lost 4 bases and 7 bases, there was a span of 14 bases. The CDR3 here is CASSFRDKGQPQHF. The CDR3 nucleotides are TGTGCCAGCAGTTTCCGGGACAAGGGACAGCCCCAGCATTTT.

This clonotype showed up just a few times. This chain joins TRBV7-9 and TRBJ2-1; maybe TRBD2 (5 bases). Trimming shortened V by 5 bases and J by 2 bases, and 13 bases separated the two germline ends. The V gene's germline CDR1 is SEHNR and CDR2 FQNEAQ (reference sequence). The CDR3 consists of 15 residues. The CDR3 DNA is TGTGCCAGCAGCCCTGAGGAACTAGCCTACAATGAGCAGTTCTTC. This encodes CASSPEELAYNEQFF.

The V gene is TRBV9, the J gene TRBJ2-1; 9 positions agree with TRBD1. Germline CDR1 reads SGDLS; CDR2 reads YYNGEE. The CDR3 sequence is 17 residues long. Trimming removed 0 bases from V and 16 bases from J; junction bases left unmatched: 20. This chain's CDR3 is CASSVAKTLVAGQGFFF. DNA of the CDR3: TGTGCCAGCAGCGTAGCTAAGACGCTAGTGGCGGGACAGGGTTTCTTCTTC.

This clonotype occurred many times. The chain carries TRBV23-1 and TRBJ2-1, with no clear D. TRBV23-1 is sorted into the ORF group, with uncertain function. Trimming removed 5 bases at V and 8 bases at J, with 1 base between. The length of the CDR3 is 9 residues. The CDR3 DNA reads TGCGCCAGCAGTTATGAGCAGTTCTTC. Residues: CASSYEQFF.

This clonotype was recorded many times. V gene TRBV12-5 combines with J gene TRBJ1-1, with 11 bases aligning to TRBD1. In germline, CDR1 is LGHNT, CDR2 FRNRAP. The CDR3 sequence is 16 residues long. Losses at the gene ends were 0 bases for V and 4 bases for J; bases not matched to a gene: 4. The CDR3 is CASGLVLGTGGTEAFF. CDR3 sequence (DNA): TGTGCTAGTGGTTTGGTACTAGGGACAGGGGGCACTGAAGCTTTCTTT.